This T cell receptor (beta chain) originates from a study of cytomegalovirus exposure and HLA in healthy donors (TCRdb year 2017). Study-level background: A later analysis indicated that the 120 validation repertoires were generated on the platform also employed for the 720 or so repertoires of the first cohort. The study was designed to test whether signatures of past pathogen exposure could be identified by cataloging public T cell receptors. A separate validation cohort of roughly 130 different subjects was used in addition to the approximately 640-subject first cohort. The study combined high-throughput TCR immunosequencing, statistical association of individual TCRs with disease status, and machine learning to predict cytomegalovirus infection status. The research as a whole found: The study gave a list of under 200 TCR beta chains associated with cytomegalovirus. Subsequent analysis determined that TCRs grouped into clusters in the first cohort also showed a tendency toward co-occurrence across the approximately 110 validation repertoires, and approximately 93% of cluster scores exceeded 0. A later analysis lacked HLA typing for the validation cohort, so it scored co-occurrence in that cohort across all 120 or so repertoires. Most TCR sequences were observed very rarely across donors, whereas some public TCRs were present in many individuals. Cytomegalovirus status was reported to be diagnosed by the classifier with high specificity and sensitivity in both the original and validation cohorts. The authors suggested that the approach could potentially be extended to other disease states and immunological phenotypes. In vitro tests confirmed that a few of the cytomegalovirus-associated TCR beta chains recognize cytomegalovirus antigens.

The library was prepared using the immunoSEQ multiplex PCR assay. The original methods were these. To diagnose cytomegalovirus status from the catalog of TCR beta chain sequences, a statistical classification framework was built. The source is immuneACCESS, and TCRdb retained only in-frame sequences with V and J called. Part of the clones is not carried over; for the studies checked, unresolved V genes explain less than half of this, and the remainder is unexplained. That table is the source of V, J and clone size, and D and trimming were worked out from the DNA. This sample lists approximately 99,000 clones; approximately 95% were detected once. Together, the top ten hold 0.67% of the sample. A distance of 10 bases separates the germline ends of V and J, which lose 0 bases and 1 base respectively. Inclusive of the bounding cysteine and phenylalanine, the CDR3 is 15 residues long. Kept here is only the CDR3 DNA, which spans 45 bases and is read in frame from base 1. CDR1 and CDR2 are drawn from the germline V gene: LGHNA, YSLEER.

Separate from the approximately 700-subject first cohort, the validation cohort of 120 subjects was the group to which the donors belonged. Remarks on this clone: There is no known antigen for this receptor. Base qualities are not recorded, but no much larger clone differs from it by a single base.

This TCR was sampled from a woman aged 18-30 years in good health and CMV-seronegative. The rearranged segments are TRBV4-3 and TRBJ2-7; the D segment could be TRBD2, given 6 matching bases. Sequenced sample: PBMCs. The CDR3 region has the sequence CASSQDLGRSYEQYF. In nucleotides, the sequence is TGCGCCAGCAGCCAAGATTTGGGGAGGTCCTACGAGCAGTACTTC.